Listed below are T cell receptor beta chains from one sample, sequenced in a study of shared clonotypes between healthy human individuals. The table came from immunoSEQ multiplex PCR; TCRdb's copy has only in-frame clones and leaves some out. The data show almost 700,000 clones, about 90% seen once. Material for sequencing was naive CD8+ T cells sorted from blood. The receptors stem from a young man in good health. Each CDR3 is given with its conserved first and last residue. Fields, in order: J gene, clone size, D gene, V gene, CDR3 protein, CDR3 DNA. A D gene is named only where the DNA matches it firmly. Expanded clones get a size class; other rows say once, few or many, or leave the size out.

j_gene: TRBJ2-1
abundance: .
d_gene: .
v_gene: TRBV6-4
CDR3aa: CASSDWPGLVNEQFF
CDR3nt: TGTGCCAGCAGTGACTGGCCGGGACTTGTCAATGAGCAGTTCTTC

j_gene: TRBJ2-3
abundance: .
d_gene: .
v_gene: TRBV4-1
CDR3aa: CASSQVLPDTQYF
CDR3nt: TGCGCCAGCAGCCAAGTCCTCCCCGATACGCAGTATTTT

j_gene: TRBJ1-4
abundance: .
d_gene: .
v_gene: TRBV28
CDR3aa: CASRDRIAYEKLFF
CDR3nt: TGTGCCAGCAGAGACAGAATCGCTTACGAAAAACTGTTTTTT

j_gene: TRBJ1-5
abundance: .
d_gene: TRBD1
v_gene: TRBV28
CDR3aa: CASSLSETGGGQPQHF
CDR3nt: TGTGCCAGCAGTTTATCCGAGACAGGGGGCGGTCAGCCCCAGCATTTT

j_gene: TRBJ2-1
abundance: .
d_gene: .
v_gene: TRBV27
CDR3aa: CASSPTQVGEQFF
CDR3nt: TGTGCCAGCAGCCCGACACAGGTGGGTGAGCAGTTCTTC

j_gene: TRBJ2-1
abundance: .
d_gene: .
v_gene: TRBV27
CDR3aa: CASSLMFTDEQFF
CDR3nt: TGTGCCAGCAGTTTAATGTTTACCGATGAGCAGTTCTTC

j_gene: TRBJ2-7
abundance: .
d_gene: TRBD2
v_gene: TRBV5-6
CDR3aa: CASAQGASGSFSEQYF
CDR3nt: TGTGCCAGCGCTCAGGGGGCTAGCGGGAGTTTTTCCGAGCAGTACTTC

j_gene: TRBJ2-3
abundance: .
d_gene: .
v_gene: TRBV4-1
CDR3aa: CASSQGSATDTQYF
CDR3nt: TGCGCCAGCAGCCAAGGTTCTGCGACTGATACGCAGTATTTT

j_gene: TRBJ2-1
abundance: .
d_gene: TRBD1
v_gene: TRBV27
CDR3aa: CASSFQGALDEQFF
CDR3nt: TGTGCCAGCAGTTTTCAGGGGGCTTTGGATGAGCAGTTCTTC

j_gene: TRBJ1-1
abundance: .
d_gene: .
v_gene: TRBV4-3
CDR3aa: CASSQERGSTEAFF
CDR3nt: TGCGCCAGCAGCCAGGAAAGGGGGAGCACTGAAGCTTTCTTT

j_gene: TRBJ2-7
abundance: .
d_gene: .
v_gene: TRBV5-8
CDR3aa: CASSFGGPFFEQYF
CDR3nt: TGTGCCAGCAGCTTCGGGGGGCCTTTTTTCGAGCAGTACTTC

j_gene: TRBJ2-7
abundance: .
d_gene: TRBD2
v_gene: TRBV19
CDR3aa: CASSSGRGAYEQYF
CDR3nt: TGTGCCAGTAGCAGCGGGAGGGGCGCCTACGAGCAGTACTTC

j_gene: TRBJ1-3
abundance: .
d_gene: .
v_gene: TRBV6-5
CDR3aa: CASSETELGNTIYF
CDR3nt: TGTGCCAGCAGTGAGACCGAACTTGGGAACACCATATATTTT

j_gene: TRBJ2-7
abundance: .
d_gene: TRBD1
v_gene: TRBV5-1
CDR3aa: CASSPGTGASYEQYF
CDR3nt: TGCGCCAGCAGCCCCGGGACAGGCGCTTCCTACGAGCAGTACTTC

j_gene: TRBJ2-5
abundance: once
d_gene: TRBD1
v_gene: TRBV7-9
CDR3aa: CASSQGQQETQYF
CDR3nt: TGTGCCAGCAGCCAGGGACAGCAAGAGACCCAGTACTTC

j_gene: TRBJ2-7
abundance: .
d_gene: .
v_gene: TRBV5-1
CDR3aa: CASSLAAGVVYEQYF
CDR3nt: TGCGCCAGCAGCTTGGCGGCAGGGGTGGTCTACGAGCAGTACTTC

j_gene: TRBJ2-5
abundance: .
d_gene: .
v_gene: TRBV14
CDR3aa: CASSLRGVQETQYF
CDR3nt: TGTGCCAGCAGCCTGCGCGGGGTCCAAGAGACCCAGTACTTC

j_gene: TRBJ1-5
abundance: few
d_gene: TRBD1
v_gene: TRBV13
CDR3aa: CASSLGQDQPQHF
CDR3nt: TGTGCCAGCAGCCTCGGACAGGATCAGCCCCAGCATTTT

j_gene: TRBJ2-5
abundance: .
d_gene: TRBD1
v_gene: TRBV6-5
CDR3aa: CASSLQGGKETQYF
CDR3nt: TGTGCCAGCAGTCTACAGGGGGGAAAAGAGACCCAGTACTTC

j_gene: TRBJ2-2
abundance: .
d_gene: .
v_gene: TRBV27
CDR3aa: CASSFRARNTGELFF
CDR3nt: TGTGCCAGCAGTTTCCGAGCTAGGAACACCGGGGAGCTGTTTTTT

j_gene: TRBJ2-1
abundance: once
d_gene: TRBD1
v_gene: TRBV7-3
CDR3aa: CASSLNKPGQHNNEQFF
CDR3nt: TGTGCCAGCAGCTTGAACAAACCGGGACAGCATAACAATGAGCAGTTCTTC

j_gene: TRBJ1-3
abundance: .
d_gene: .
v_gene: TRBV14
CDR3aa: CASKPFDSGQLVSGNTIYF
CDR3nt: TGTGCCAGCAAACCGTTCGACTCGGGACAACTTGTCTCTGGAAACACCATATATTTT

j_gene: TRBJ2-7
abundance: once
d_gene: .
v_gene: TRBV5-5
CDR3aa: CASSLEISGVYLYEQYF
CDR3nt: TGTGCCAGCAGCTTAGAGATTAGCGGCGTCTACCTCTACGAGCAGTACTTC